This T cell receptor beta chain was found in a study of blood T cells in healthy people across ages. Looked up from germline, CDR1 is DFQATT and CDR2 is SNEGSKA (reference sequence). The junction had 7 bases not matched to a gene; V was cut back by 0 bases and J by 7 bases. The CDR3 covers 16 residues. Using a J-beta primer mix together with a sample-barcoded 5' primer, a second PCR was run for about 6 to 11 cycles. One entry per CDR3 protein, called by TCRdb with MiXCR from the 5' RACE reads. The sample lists about 630,000 distinct CDR3 sequences, under 25% occurring once. The receptor was isolated from a man between 65 and 79 years old in good health. V usage is TRBV20-1 and J usage is TRBJ2-1, with TRBD2 identical over 12 bases. Sample: blood. CDR3 protein: CSARDPASGRGNEQFF. The CDR3 DNA reads TGCAGTGCTAGAGATCCCGCTAGCGGGAGGGGGAATGAGCAGTTCTTC.